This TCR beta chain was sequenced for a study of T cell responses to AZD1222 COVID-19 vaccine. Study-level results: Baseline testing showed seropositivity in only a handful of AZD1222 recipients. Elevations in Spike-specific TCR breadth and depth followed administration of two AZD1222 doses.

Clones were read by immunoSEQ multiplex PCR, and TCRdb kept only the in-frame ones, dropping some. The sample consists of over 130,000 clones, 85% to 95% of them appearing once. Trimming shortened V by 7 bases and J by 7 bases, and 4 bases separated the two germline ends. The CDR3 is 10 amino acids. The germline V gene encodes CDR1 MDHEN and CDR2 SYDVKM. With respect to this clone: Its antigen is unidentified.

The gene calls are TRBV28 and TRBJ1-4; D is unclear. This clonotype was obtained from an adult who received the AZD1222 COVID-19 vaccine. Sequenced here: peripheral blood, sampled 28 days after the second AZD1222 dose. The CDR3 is CASNGEKLFF. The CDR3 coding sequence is TGTGCCAGCAATGGTGAAAAACTGTTTTTT.